Reported below is one T cell receptor beta chain. Its antigen remains unidentified. V dropped 3 bases and J dropped 3 bases, with 8 bases sitting between them. The CDR3 covers 13 residues. CDR1 and CDR2 from the germline V gene are MGHDK and SYGVNS. The data derive from a study of TIL therapy for anti-PD-1-resistant metastatic lung cancer. Study as a whole: Median tumor PD-L1 proportion score was roughly 5.8%.

Findings and limits, study-wide: Many TIL product clones were absent from baseline tumor, suggesting clonal contraction.

Time point here: pre-treatment sample, taken before nivolumab and TIL therapy. The tumor samples were excised metastases, mostly pleural nodules or supraclavicular lymph nodes. Progressing patients received lymphodepletion, expanded TIL infusion and IL-2. Sequencing used immunoSEQ v3. This table comes from immunoSEQ multiplex PCR, and its TCRdb copy is limited to in-frame clones, with some not included. The table has around 7,000 clones, 50% to 70% seen once. V and J are TRBV25-1 and TRBJ1-2, with D unresolved. The receptor was derived from a person aged 25-80 years with non-small cell lung cancer. Source: tumor tissue, taken at baseline. The CDR3 region is CASSDTTYYGYTF. The CDR3 bases are TGTGCCAGCAGTGATACAACCTACTATGGCTACACCTTC.